These T cell receptor beta chains were read from a single sample in a study of cytomegalovirus exposure and HLA in healthy donors. Sequencing used immunoSEQ multiplex PCR; TCRdb keeps in-frame clones, though not all of them. The data contain 90,000 to 100,000 clones, roughly 76% of them singletons. Sequenced material: PBMCs. The receptors derive from a woman aged 55 to 70 in good health and CMV-seropositive. CDR3s include the opening cysteine and the closing phenylalanine or tryptophan. The D gene is left open where the match is weak. For some rows the clone size is stated as once, few or many, or as a class when expanded; others skip it.

clone size	V gene	J gene	D gene	CDR3 length	CDR3 protein	CDR3 DNA
.	TRBV25-1	TRBJ1-1	.	13	CASRGVRNTEAFF	TGTGCCAGCCGAGGAGTCCGGAACACTGAAGCTTTCTTT
few	TRBV7-9	TRBJ1-2	.	14	CASSLEVETDGYTF	TGTGCCAGCAGCTTAGAGGTGGAGACGGATGGCTACACCTTC
.	TRBV4-2	TRBJ2-3	.	17	CASSQERGGVGTDTQYF	TGTGCCAGCAGCCAAGAGAGAGGGGGTGTGGGCACAGATACGCAGTATTTT
.	TRBV12-5	TRBJ1-2	TRBD1	14	CASGPGQGAPGYTF	TGTGCTAGTGGGCCCGGACAGGGGGCGCCTGGCTACACCTTC
.	TRBV4-1	TRBJ2-7	.	14	CASSSDTYSYEQYF	TGTGCCAGCTCTTCCGACACCTACTCCTACGAGCAGTACTTC
.	TRBV7-2	TRBJ1-1	TRBD1	14	CASSSPTGVTEAFF	TGTGCCAGCAGCTCACCGACAGGGGTCACTGAAGCTTTCTTT
.	TRBV4-1	TRBJ2-3	TRBD2	17	CASSQVPGLAATDTQYF	TGCGCCAGCAGCCAAGTACCGGGACTAGCGGCCACAGATACGCAGTATTTT
.	TRBV5-1	TRBJ1-4	TRBD1	15	CASTTGVRANEKLFF	TGCGCCAGTACAACAGGGGTGCGGGCTAATGAAAAACTGTTTTTT
.	TRBV15	TRBJ1-5	.	14	CATSRARAGQPQHF	TGTGCCACCAGCAGAGCCAGGGCAGGACAGCCCCAGCATTTT
.	TRBV11-2	TRBJ1-2	.	15	CASSLGPSGPYGYTF	TGTGCCAGCAGCTTAGGGCCTTCAGGTCCGTATGGCTACACCTTC
once	TRBV6-4	TRBJ2-1	.	13	CASSVSRGYEQFF	TGTGCCAGCAGCGTATCCAGGGGATATGAGCAGTTCTTC
.	TRBV7-6	TRBJ1-4	.	12	CASSPLPSGVPF	TGTGCCAGCAGCCCTCTACCCTCAGGGGTACCTTTT
.	TRBV7-2	TRBJ1-2	.	14	CASSLYGVGYGYTF	TGTGCCAGCAGCTTATACGGGGTCGGCTATGGCTACACCTTC
.	TRBV27	TRBJ1-1	.	15	CASSLFDGENTEAFF	TGTGCCAGCAGTTTATTCGACGGGGAGAACACTGAAGCTTTCTTT
few	TRBV5-1	TRBJ1-1	.	15	CASSLADSTGTEAFF	TGCGCCAGCAGCTTGGCGGACAGTACCGGCACTGAAGCTTTCTTT
.	TRBV6-5	TRBJ1-2	TRBD1	13	CASSYGQGPGYTF	TGTGCCAGCAGTTACGGACAGGGGCCTGGCTACACCTTC
.	TRBV9	TRBJ1-3	TRBD1	17	CASSAGTGQATGNTIYF	TGTGCCAGCAGCGCCGGGACAGGGCAAGCCACTGGAAACACCATATATTTT
.	TRBV7-9	TRBJ2-1	.	13	CASSLASIIEQFF	TGTGCCAGCAGCTTGGCTAGTATCATTGAGCAGTTCTTC
.	TRBV10-3	TRBJ2-3	TRBD2	15	CAISDPSGRSDTQYF	TGTGCCATCAGTGATCCTAGCGGGAGGTCAGATACGCAGTATTTT
.	TRBV2	TRBJ2-3	.	14	CASTRTSYTDTQYF	TGTGCCAGCACCCGGACATCCTACACAGATACGCAGTATTTT
.	TRBV2	TRBJ2-4	.	14	CASSEWRSGNIQYF	TGTGCCAGCAGTGAATGGCGCAGCGGAAACATTCAGTACTTC
.	TRBV6-5	TRBJ2-7	.	13	CASRLYRGGEQYF	TGTGCCAGCAGGCTATACCGGGGAGGCGAGCAGTACTTC
.	TRBV11-2	TRBJ2-7	.	15	CASSPPGQLPYEQYF	TGTGCCAGCAGCCCTCCGGGACAACTACCTTACGAGCAGTACTTC
.	TRBV7-5	TRBJ1-4	.	18	CARSLGQGPGLRDEKLFF	TGTGCCAGAAGCTTAGGTCAGGGGCCGGGCTTGAGGGATGAAAAACTGTTTTTT
.	TRBV7-6	TRBJ2-7	TRBD1	16	CASSLMLGDRGYEQYF	TGTGCCAGCAGCTTAATGTTAGGGGACAGGGGTTACGAGCAGTACTTC
.	TRBV2	TRBJ2-7	.	13	CASGTDWVYEQYF	TGTGCCAGTGGGACTGATTGGGTCTACGAGCAGTACTTC
once	TRBV10-2	TRBJ2-1	.	17	CASSDSTGTRQNNEQFF	TGCGCCAGCAGTGATTCAACCGGGACTCGCCAAAACAATGAGCAGTTCTTC
.	TRBV7-2	TRBJ1-2	.	15	CASSPTSGLVYGYTF	TGTGCCAGCAGCCCGACCTCGGGACTTGTCTATGGCTACACCTTC
.	TRBV28	TRBJ2-7	TRBD1	13	CASKDRVFYEQYF	TGTGCCAGCAAGGACAGGGTTTTCTACGAGCAGTACTTC
few	TRBV6-1	TRBJ1-5	.	15	CASRTRQAGGQPQHF	TGTGCCAGCAGAACTAGACAGGCGGGGGGCCAGCCCCAGCATTTT
.	TRBV9	TRBJ2-1	TRBD2	14	CASSVDEKAGRGFF	TGTGCCAGCAGCGTAGATGAGAAAGCGGGACGGGGGTTCTTC
.	TRBV28	TRBJ1-5	.	15	CASSPPGQSNQPQHF	TGTGCCAGCAGTCCACCGGGACAAAGCAATCAGCCCCAGCATTTT
.	TRBV20-1	TRBJ1-1	.	11	CTAQENTEAFF	TGCACAGCCCAGGAGAACACTGAAGCTTTCTTT
.	TRBV11-2	TRBJ2-7	TRBD1	13	CASSKDRGREQYF	TGTGCCAGCAGCAAGGACAGGGGGCGCGAGCAGTACTTC
.	TRBV5-1	TRBJ2-3	TRBD2	16	CASSLSLAGLSDTQYF	TGCGCCAGCAGCTTGTCCCTAGCGGGCCTCTCGGATACGCAGTATTTT
.	TRBV6-1	TRBJ2-1	.	14	CASSVRTNGGEQFF	TGTGCCAGCAGTGTAAGGACAAACGGTGGTGAGCAGTTCTTC
.	TRBV7-9	TRBJ1-2	.	15	CASSSVTGINYGYTF	TGTGCCAGCAGCTCTGTCACAGGAATTAACTATGGCTACACCTTC
.	TRBV9	TRBJ2-3	.	16	CASSVAGLPRTDTQYF	TGTGCCAGCAGCGTAGCCGGACTGCCGCGGACAGATACGCAGTATTTT
.	TRBV5-1	TRBJ2-6	TRBD2	18	CASSSGGTGSSGANVLTF	TGCGCCAGCAGCTCGGGAGGTACAGGTTCCTCTGGGGCCAACGTCCTGACTTTC
.	TRBV9	TRBJ2-2	.	16	CASSVATGANTGELFF	TGTGCCAGCAGCGTAGCGACAGGCGCGAACACCGGGGAGCTGTTTTTT
.	TRBV28	TRBJ1-4	TRBD1	15	CASGRSGQGEEKLFF	TGTGCCAGCGGACGTTCGGGACAGGGCGAAGAAAAACTGTTTTTT
.	TRBV2	TRBJ1-5	TRBD1	14	CASRTDRGNQPQHF	TGTGCCAGCAGAACGGACAGGGGGAATCAGCCCCAGCATTTT
.	TRBV18	TRBJ2-7	TRBD1	13	CASSPLTGREQYF	TGTGCCAGCTCACCTTTGACAGGGAGAGAGCAGTACTTC